The 24 T cell receptor beta chains given below trace back to one sample, sequenced in a study of graft-versus-host responses after intestinal transplantation. No antigens are known for them. Some clones are missing from TCRdb's copy, which holds only in-frame ones; the method was immunoSEQ multiplex PCR. Altogether tens of thousands of clones are present, about 81% being singletons, with the ten largest covering approximately 0.46%. The sample here was unstimulated CD4+ T cells sorted from spleen or lymph node cells, taken before transplant. These receptors were obtained from a human donor who was the organ donor for an intestinal transplant.

The chain is built from TRBV5-1 and TRBJ2-4, with 9 nucleotides matching TRBD2. Trimming took 4 bases from V and 0 from J; bases not matched to a gene: 5. This CDR3 region has 16 residues. Germline-derived CDR1 and CDR2 are SGHRS and YFSETQ. The CDR3 loop is CASSHYSGGAKNIQYF. CDR3 sequence (DNA): TGCGCCAGCAGCCACTATAGCGGGGGAGCCAAAAACATTCAGTACTTC.

The chain uses TRBV2 and TRBJ2-7, with 10 bases aligning to TRBD1. The length of the CDR3 is 13 residues. V shed 6 bases and J 5 bases; nucleotides not matched to a gene: 4. Germline CDR1 is SNHLY and CDR2 is FYNNEI. The CDR3 is CASRGQGYHEQYF. The CDR3 DNA reads TGTGCCAGCAGGGGACAGGGGTATCACGAGCAGTACTTC.

The rearrangement joins TRBV6-5 to TRBJ1-2, with 9 bases fitting TRBD1. CDR1 is MNHEY and CDR2 is SVGAGI in the germline V gene. The CDR3 runs to 13 residues. V dropped 5 bases and J dropped 8; count of bases not matched to a gene: 6. In nucleotides, the CDR3 is TGTGCCAGCAGTGCCGGGACAGGGTTAGGCTACACCTTC. Translation: CASSAGTGLGYTF.

This sequence joins TRBV4-2 and TRBJ2-1; TRBD2 aligns across 12 bases. V gave up 0 bases and J gave up 2 bases; unmatched junction bases: 17. The CDR3 covers 22 residues. Per germline, CDR1 LGHNA and CDR2 YNFKEQ. CDR3 protein: CASSQDRAAGLAGLRTYNEQFF. The CDR3, as DNA: TGTGCCAGCAGCCAAGATAGGGCGGCCGGACTAGCGGGATTAAGGACCTACAATGAGCAGTTCTTC.

This clone appeared a single time. Other DNA sequences in the same sample also yield this CDR3. The gene calls are TRBV2 and TRBJ2-3, with TRBD2 matching 12 bases. Germline CDR1 reads SNHLY; CDR2 reads FYNNEI. Trimming at V came to 4 bases and at J to 4 bases, leaving 9 bases not matched to a gene. The CDR3 covers 17 residues. CDR3 DNA sequence: TGTGCCAGCAGTGGGCGGAGGACTAGCGGGGCGGCAGATACGCAGTATTTT. Translation gives CASSGRRTSGAADTQYF.

The V gene is TRBV6-1, the J gene TRBJ2-7, with 7 bases that match TRBD1. The V gene end was trimmed by 1 base and the J gene end by 3 bases; junction bases not matched to a gene: 9. Germline values: CDR1 MNHNS, CDR2 SASEGT. The CDR3 has 16 residues. CDR3 nucleotides: TGTGCCAGCAGTGAAGGGGATTTTTACAGGGGCTACGAGCAGTACTTC. Protein product: CASSEGDFYRGYEQYF.

This CDR3 is CASRVGEFRGYTF. CDR3 in DNA: TGCGCCAGCAGGGTTGGGGAGTTTAGAGGCTACACCTTC. The rearrangement links TRBV5-1 to TRBJ1-2; unclear D gene. V dropped 5 bases and J dropped 8 bases, with 16 bases sitting between them. CDR3 length equals 13 residues. Germline CDR1 and CDR2: SGHRS and YFSETQ.

In this sample, this clone turned up a few times. V usage is TRBV6-1 and J usage is TRBJ1-2; TRBD1 matches 8 bases. This CDR3 has 15 amino acids. Looked up from germline, CDR1 is MNHNS and CDR2 is SASEGT. V lost 7 bases to trimming and J lost 4 bases; unmatched junction nucleotides: 11. CDR3: CASMTGEWATYGYTF. The CDR3 DNA reads as TGTGCCAGCATGACAGGGGAATGGGCGACCTATGGCTACACCTTC.

CDR3 sequence (DNA): TGTGCCAGCAGCACGGGACTAAACACCGGGGAGCTGTTTTTT. Translation: CASSTGLNTGELFF. The chain employs TRBV7-9 and TRBJ2-2; 7 bases are a match to TRBD2. This CDR3 has 14 amino acids. V shed 5 bases and J 2 bases; nucleotides not matched to a gene: 2. Germline V gene data show CDR1 as SEHNR and CDR2 as FQNEAQ (reference sequence).

The chain employs TRBV6-5 and TRBJ2-5, with TRBD1 matching over 8 bases. The germline CDR1 and CDR2 sequences are MNHEY and SVGAGI. The junction had 4 bases not matched to a gene; V was cut back by 4 bases and J by 3 bases. The CDR3 loop spans 14 amino acids. The DNA of the CDR3 is TGTGCCAGCAGTTTCCGGACAGGGAAAGAGACCCAGTACTTC. Translated, it gives CASSFRTGKETQYF.

This sequence joins TRBV6-5 and TRBJ1-4; maybe TRBD1 (6 bases). V was shortened by 6 bases and J by 5 bases, with 13 bases between the two germline ends. This CDR3 is built from 14 residues. Germline V gene data show CDR1 as MNHEY and CDR2 as SVGAGI. CDR3 sequence reads: CASRRTVPNEKLFF. As DNA, the CDR3 is TGTGCCAGCAGGCGGACAGTTCCGAATGAAAAACTGTTTTTT.

This clone has a single count. This chain connects TRBV27 to TRBJ2-7; no firm D call. CDR3 length: 15 residues. V dropped 9 bases and J dropped 3 bases, with 21 bases sitting between them. Germline assignment: CDR1 MNHEY and CDR2 SMNVEV (reference sequence). The CDR3 region has the DNA TGTGCCAGGACCGATAAGAAACCAAAGAACTACGAGCAGTACTTC. As protein: CARTDKKPKNYEQYF.

CDR3 region: CASSADRQYF. CDR3 DNA: TGTGCCAGCAGTGCAGACAGGCAGTATTTT. This rearrangement joins TRBV6-5 to TRBJ2-3; D might be TRBD1 (5 bases). There are 10 residues in the CDR3. The V and J ends lost 5 bases and 11 bases respectively, with 8 bases between them. Germline V gene data show CDR1 as MNHEY and CDR2 as SVGAGI.

The CDR3 nucleotides are TGCAGCGTTGTCCTCTCCTACGAGCAGTACTTC. It yields the protein CSVVLSYEQYF. The chain links TRBV29-1 to TRBJ2-7; D unresolved. Trimming removed 4 bases at V and 0 bases at J, with 4 bases between. CDR1 is SQVTM, CDR2 ANQGSEA, per germline. The CDR3 consists of 11 residues.

This clone was observed once. The chain carries TRBV19 and TRBJ2-4; D is perhaps TRBD2 (7 bases). The CDR3 loop spans 16 amino acids. Germline CDR1 and CDR2: LNHDA and SQIVND (reference sequence). V shed 5 bases and J shed 9 bases, with 23 bases lying between them. The CDR3 DNA sequence: TGTGCCAGTAGTGCCGGGGGGCGGGTCGGAAGGGGCATTCAGTACTTC. Its protein product is CASSAGGRVGRGIQYF.

The genes are TRBV6-1 and TRBJ2-1; 7 nucleotides line up with TRBD2. The CDR3 consists of 16 residues. CDR1 and CDR2 from the germline V gene are MNHNS and SASEGT. The V and J ends lost 3 bases and 4 bases, in that order; junction bases with no gene match: 9. CDR3 loop: CASSEFEAGLYNEQFF. The CDR3 nucleotides read TGTGCCAGCAGTGAGTTTGAGGCGGGACTATACAATGAGCAGTTCTTC.

This rearrangement joins TRBV27 to TRBJ2-7, with TRBD2 as a possible D gene (7 bases). This CDR3 has 13 amino acids. Trimming left V 7 bases short and J 3 bases short, with 13 bases between. Germline V CDR1 and CDR2: MNHEY, SMNVEV (reference sequence). The CDR3 DNA reads as TGTGCCAGCAAGACGGGGGGCCTCTACGAGCAGTACTTC. It encodes CASKTGGLYEQYF.

The gene calls are TRBV5-4 and TRBJ2-4; 9 bases align to TRBD2. Germline values: CDR1 SGHNT, CDR2 YYREEE (reference sequence). This CDR3 region has 15 residues. V was clipped by 0 bases and J by 7 bases; unmatched bases: 5. CDR3 sequence: CASSLDGGGVNIQYF. DNA for the CDR3: TGTGCCAGCAGCTTGGATGGCGGGGGGGTGAACATTCAGTACTTC.

The chain employs TRBV29-1 and TRBJ1-2; the D gene is possibly TRBD1 (6 bases). The CDR3 is 14 amino acids. Germline V gives CDR1 SQVTM, CDR2 ANQGSEA. The V gene lost 4 bases and the J gene lost 3 bases, with 15 bases spanning the gap. The CDR3 is CSVVVTGLDYGYTF. CDR3 bases: TGCAGCGTTGTGGTCACAGGGCTGGACTATGGCTACACCTTC. Variable domain in full (rest from reference TRBV29-1 and TRBJ1-2): SAVISQKPSRDICQRGTSLTIQCQVDSQVTMMFWYRQQPGQSLTLIATANQGSEATYESGFVIDKFPISRPNLTFSTLTVSNMSPEDSSIYLCSVVVTGLDYGYTFGSGTRLTVV.

This chain uses TRBV6-1 with TRBJ1-1; D is uncertain. Trimming shortened V by 6 bases and J by 7 bases, and 15 bases separated the two germline ends. Germline V gene data show CDR1 as MNHNS and CDR2 as SASEGT. The CDR3 is made up of 13 amino acids. CDR3 region: CASSAGNRNEAFF. The CDR3 DNA is TGTGCCAGCAGCGCCGGGAACCGGAATGAAGCTTTCTTT.

The chain recombines TRBV6-6 with TRBJ2-2; TRBD1 is a possible D gene (6 bases). V was pared by 10 bases and J by 3 bases, with 12 bases between. The CDR3 has 13 residues. Per germline, CDR1 MNHNY and CDR2 SVGAGI (reference sequence). The CDR3 DNA reads TGTGCCACCACGGGACACCACACCGGGGAGCTGTTTTTT. Residues: CATTGHHTGELFF.

J is TRBJ2-7 and V is TRBV9; D perhaps matches TRBD1 (5 bases). Trimming cost V 2 bases and J 0 bases, with 12 bases left between them. This CDR3 region has 15 residues. Germline V gives CDR1 SGDLS, CDR2 YYNGEE. The DNA for the CDR3 is TGTGCCAGCAGCGTTCCCAGGGCCAACTCCTACGAGCAGTACTTC. Translation gives CASSVPRANSYEQYF.

V gene TRBV5-4 combines with J gene TRBJ2-7; 12 bases align to TRBD2. Germline lookup yields CDR1 SGHNT and CDR2 YYREEE (reference sequence). The V gene end was trimmed by 4 bases and the J gene end by 2 bases; junction bases not matched to a gene: 4. The CDR3 has 15 amino acids. CDR3 protein: CASSPGLAGTYEQYF. CDR3 DNA: TGTGCCAGCAGCCCAGGACTAGCGGGGACCTACGAGCAGTACTTC. The whole variable domain, remainder taken from reference TRBV5-4 and TRBJ2-7, is ETGVTQSPTHLIKTRGQQVTLRCSSQSGHNTVSWYQQALGQGPQFIFQYYREEENGRGNFPPRFSGLQFPNYSSELNVNALELDDSALYLCASSPGLAGTYEQYFGPGTRLTVT.

This clone was observed a single time. The V and J genes are TRBV5-6 and TRBJ2-7; 11 bases are a match to TRBD2. In germline, CDR1 is SGHDT, CDR2 YYEEEE. This CDR3 region has 15 residues. V lost 4 bases to trimming and J lost 2 bases; unmatched junction nucleotides: 5. The CDR3 DNA sequence: TGTGCCAGCAGCGAACTAGCGGGGGAACCCTACGAGCAGTACTTC. Translation: CASSELAGEPYEQYF.